Sequencing of this TCR beta chain was carried out in a study of T cells after posttransplantation cyclophosphamide. For this clone: Its antigen is unknown.

Trimming left V 4 bases short and J 0 bases short, with 24 bases between. Germline loops: CDR1 SEHNR, CDR2 FQNEAQ (reference sequence). This CDR3 contains 19 residues. Study results and limitations: Skin or GI-infiltrating T cells shared few TRB sequences with blood. Later post-transplant blood repertoires were often dominated by donor CD8+ memory clones.

Treatment was busulfan-fludarabine conditioning, a marrow graft, and cyclophosphamide on days +3 and +4. This table comes from immunoSEQ multiplex PCR, and its TCRdb copy is limited to in-frame clones, with some not included. The table records about 10,000 clones, roughly 85% of them present only once. The chain carries TRBV7-9 and TRBJ1-1; maybe TRBD1 (5 bases). This TCR was sampled from a female patient aged 40 to 50 who received an allogeneic stem cell transplant from a related donor, was CMV-positive, and had no GVHD. The T cells may partly be graft donor cells. This specimen consisted of PBMCs, obtained 1,800 to 2,000 days after a stem cell transplant with posttransplant cyclophosphamide. In DNA form, the CDR3 reads TGTGCCAGCAGCTCCGTGGCCCTCTGGGGCAGCCACATGAACACTGAAGCTTTCTTT. This codes for CASSSVALWGSHMNTEAFF.